Listed below are T cell receptor beta chains from one sample, sequenced in a study of CD8 T cells in ankylosing spondylitis. TCRdb fed the 5' RACE reads into MiXCR, producing one record per CDR3 protein. The sample lists some 350,000 distinct CDR3 sequences, over 12% occurring once. Material for sequencing was blood, either unsorted or a sorted T cell fraction (not recorded which). The source of these receptors is a male donor with ankylosing spondylitis or in good health (not recorded which). Both conserved end residues are part of each CDR3. Each record gives: D gene, J gene, clone size, V gene, CDR3 protein, CDR3 DNA. A D gene is named only where the DNA matches it firmly. Size values are once, few and many counts, or a class for expanded clones, and some rows have none.

TRBD1 | TRBJ2-7 | NA | TRBV10-1 | CASSGTGWEQYF | TGCGCCAGCAGTGGGACAGGGTGGGAGCAGTACTTC
TRBD1 | TRBJ1-5 | few | TRBV10-3 | CAISESGTAFNQPQHF | TGTGCCATCAGTGAGTCCGGGACAGCTTTCAATCAGCCCCAGCATTTT
NA | TRBJ2-2 | few | TRBV7-8 | CASSSEIHTGELFF | TGTGCCAGCAGCTCGGAGATTCACACCGGGGAGCTGTTTTTT
NA | TRBJ2-1 | few | TRBV20-1 | CSASLPYNEQFF | TGCAGTGCTAGCCTACCCTACAATGAGCAGTTCTTC
NA | TRBJ1-2 | many | TRBV12-3/TRBV12-4 | CASSLRDNTGYTF | TGTGCCAGCAGTTTACGGGACAATACTGGCTACACCTTC
NA | TRBJ2-3 | few | TRBV15 | CATSRDGADTQYF | TGTGCCACCAGCAGAGATGGGGCAGATACGCAGTATTTT
NA | TRBJ2-3 | once | TRBV5-1 | CASSLGQVRRTDMQYF | TGCGCCAGCAGCTTGGGCCAAGTAAGACGCACAGATATGCAGTATTTT
TRBD2 | TRBJ2-1 | many | TRBV6-1 | CASSDAGTSHYNEQFF | TGTGCCAGCAGTGATGCGGGGACTAGCCATTACAATGAGCAGTTCTTC
NA | TRBJ2-1 | NA | TRBV12-3/TRBV12-4 | CASSLSTGEQFF | TGTGCCAGCAGTTTAAGTACTGGCGAGCAGTTCTTC
TRBD2 | TRBJ2-3 | NA | TRBV18 | CASTPPTLAGGVDTQYF | TGTGCCAGCACACCGCCGACTCTAGCGGGGGGCGTGGATACGCAGTATTTT
NA | TRBJ2-2 | NA | TRBV29-1 | CSVEGRGRNTGELFF | TGCAGCGTTGAAGGGCGGGGGCGAAACACCGGGGAGCTGTTTTTT
TRBD2 | TRBJ2-7 | many | TRBV20-1 | CSARLSSGSVQYF | TGCAGTGCTAGACTTAGTAGCGGGAGTGTGCAGTACTTC
NA | TRBJ1-1 | few | TRBV3-1 | CASSRQDTEAFF | TGTGCCAGCAGCCGGCAGGATACTGAAGCTTTCTTT
NA | TRBJ2-2 | NA | TRBV5-1 | CASSLEGPPTGELFF | TGCGCCAGCAGCTTGGAGGGGCCCCCAACCGGGGAGCTGTTTTTT
TRBD1 | TRBJ2-5 | few | TRBV5-4 | CASSLQGIDQETQYF | TGTGCCAGCAGCTTACAGGGGATCGACCAAGAGACCCAGTACTTC
TRBD1 | TRBJ1-4 | NA | TRBV12-3/TRBV12-4 | CASSLQGVREKLFF | TGTGCCAGCAGTCTCCAGGGGGTGAGGGAAAAACTGTTTTTT
NA | TRBJ1-1 | few | TRBV6-1 | CASSPGTTTFEEAFF | TGTGCCAGCAGTCCCGGGACCACCACCTTCGAGGAAGCTTTCTTT
NA | TRBJ2-1 | NA | TRBV30 | CAWNVGAAYNEQFF | TGTGCCTGGAATGTGGGGGCCGCCTACAATGAGCAGTTCTTC
NA | TRBJ1-2 | few | TRBV7-2 | CASRVGPDYGYTF | TGTGCCAGCAGGGTTGGGCCAGACTATGGCTACACCTTC
NA | TRBJ2-5 | NA | TRBV29-1 | CVGRTANQETQYF | TGCGTGGGTAGGACGGCCAACCAAGAGACCCAGTACTTC
TRBD1 | TRBJ1-2 | NA | TRBV9 | CASSVGASGDSSYGYTF | TGTGCCAGCAGCGTCGGGGCGTCGGGGGACAGTTCCTATGGCTACACCTTC
NA | TRBJ1-1 | NA | TRBV18 | CASSPSGTDITEAFF | TGTGCCAGCTCCCCATCGGGGACCGATATTACTGAAGCTTTCTTT
TRBD1 | TRBJ1-6 | NA | TRBV5-6 | CASSLSPTGVNSPLHF | TGTGCCAGCAGCTTAAGCCCGACAGGGGTTAATTCACCCCTCCACTTT
NA | TRBJ2-3 | few | TRBV3-1 | CASSHRWDTQYF | TGTGCCAGCAGCCACCGGTGGGATACGCAGTATTTT
TRBD2 | TRBJ2-1 | few | TRBV29-1 | CSVGFSGRGKSYNEQFF | TGCAGCGTTGGGTTCAGCGGGAGGGGCAAGTCCTACAATGAGCAGTTCTTC
NA | TRBJ2-3 | few | TRBV29-1 | CSVWTSTDTQYF | TGCAGCGTCTGGACTAGCACAGATACGCAGTATTTT
NA | TRBJ1-1 | NA | TRBV6-1 | CASRDTGNLMNTEAFF | TGTGCCAGCAGAGATACAGGGAACCTCATGAACACTGAAGCTTTCTTT
TRBD1 | TRBJ2-1 | NA | TRBV5-5 | CASSRDRGRGEQFF | TGTGCCAGCAGCAGGGACAGGGGGCGCGGTGAGCAGTTCTTC
NA | TRBJ2-3 | NA | TRBV7-9 | CATDRDRQDTQYF | TGTGCCACCGATCGGGACCGTCAAGATACGCAGTATTTT
NA | TRBJ2-6 | few | TRBV14 | CASSWRGSGANVLTF | TGTGCCAGCAGCTGGAGGGGCTCTGGGGCCAACGTCCTGACTTTC
TRBD1 | TRBJ1-2 | few | TRBV10-3 | CAISVKDRDLPYYGYTF | TGTGCCATCAGTGTGAAGGACAGGGACCTACCTTACTATGGCTACACCTTC
TRBD1 | TRBJ2-7 | NA | TRBV5-1 | CASSSPGQVHEQYF | TGCGCCAGCAGCTCACCGGGACAGGTCCACGAGCAGTACTTC
TRBD1 | TRBJ1-2 | few | TRBV20-1 | CSAPQGAGGTSYTF | TGCAGTGCTCCGCAGGGGGCAGGGGGCACGAGCTACACCTTC
NA | TRBJ1-1 | NA | TRBV12-3/TRBV12-4 | CASSPQVTNTEAFF | TGTGCCAGCAGCCCTCAGGTTACTAACACTGAAGCTTTCTTT
NA | TRBJ2-2 | NA | TRBV6-5 | CASSYGRGLNTGELFF | TGTGCCAGCAGTTACGGTCGGGGTTTGAACACCGGGGAGCTGTTTTTT
NA | TRBJ2-3 | many | TRBV5-1 | CASSLTAWADTQYF | TGCGCCAGCAGCTTGACCGCGTGGGCAGATACGCAGTATTTT
TRBD1 | TRBJ1-3 | few | TRBV25-1 | CASSAQGVSGNTIYF | TGTGCCAGCAGTGCACAGGGGGTTTCTGGAAACACCATATATTTT
TRBD2 | TRBJ2-3 | NA | TRBV5-6 | CASSLGYGGITDTQYF | TGTGCCAGCAGCTTGGGTTACGGGGGGATCACAGATACGCAGTATTTT
TRBD2 | TRBJ2-3 | few | TRBV5-1 | CASTLAGVGDTQYF | TGCGCCAGCACCCTAGCGGGGGTGGGAGATACGCAGTATTTT
TRBD1 | TRBJ2-7 | few | TRBV18 | CASSPGTGTSYEQYF | TGTGCCAGCTCACCGGGGACAGGGACGTCCTACGAGCAGTACTTC
TRBD1 | TRBJ1-3 | NA | TRBV7-8 | CASRTGRSGNTIYF | TGTGCCAGCAGGACAGGGAGGTCCGGAAACACCATATATTTT
NA | TRBJ2-2 | many | TRBV6-2/TRBV6-3 | CASSSTTGYTGELFF | TGTGCCAGCAGCTCTACTACAGGGTACACCGGGGAGCTGTTTTTT
TRBD2 | TRBJ2-7 | NA | TRBV7-9 | CASSRKAGVYEQYF | TGTGCCAGCAGCCGGAAAGCGGGGGTCTACGAGCAGTACTTC
NA | TRBJ1-4 | few | TRBV6-5 | CASSWGGEKLFF | TGTGCCAGCAGTTGGGGAGGTGAAAAACTGTTTTTT
NA | TRBJ2-1 | few | TRBV12-3/TRBV12-4 | CASSASWGRGVEQFF | TGTGCCAGCAGCGCCAGTTGGGGGAGGGGGGTGGAGCAGTTCTTC
NA | TRBJ1-2 | few | TRBV15 | CATSRDEGLYGYTF | TGTGCCACCAGCAGAGATGAGGGACTCTATGGCTACACCTTC
NA | TRBJ1-1 | few | TRBV7-9 | CASSRVQAPGDTEAFF | TGTGCCAGCAGCCGCGTACAGGCTCCCGGGGACACTGAAGCTTTCTTT
NA | TRBJ1-2 | NA | TRBV6-5 | CASGRAEGYTF | TGTGCCAGCGGCAGGGCGGAGGGCTACACCTTC